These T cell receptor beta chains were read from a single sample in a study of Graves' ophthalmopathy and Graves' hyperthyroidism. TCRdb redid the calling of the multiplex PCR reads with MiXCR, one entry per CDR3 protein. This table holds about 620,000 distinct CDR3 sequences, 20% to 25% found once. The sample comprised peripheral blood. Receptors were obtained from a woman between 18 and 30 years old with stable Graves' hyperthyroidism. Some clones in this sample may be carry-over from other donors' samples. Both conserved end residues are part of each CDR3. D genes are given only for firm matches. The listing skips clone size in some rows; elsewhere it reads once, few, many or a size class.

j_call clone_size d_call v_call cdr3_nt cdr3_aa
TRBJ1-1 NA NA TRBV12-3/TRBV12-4 TGTGCCAGCAGCCCCGTCGCGGAATTCACTGAAGCTTTCTTT CASSPVAEFTEAFF
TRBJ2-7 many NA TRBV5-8 TGTGCCAGCAGCACCAGGGACACAGTACGGGTTGAGCAGTACTTC CASSTRDTVRVEQYF
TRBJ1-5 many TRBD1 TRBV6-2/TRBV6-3 TGTGCCAGCAGTTCCCTCGACAGGGGAGGGGGCAATCAGCCCCAGCATTTT CASSSLDRGGGNQPQHF
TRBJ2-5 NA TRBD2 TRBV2 TGTGCCAGCACTCAGGGACTAGCGTTCTTAGAGACCCAGTACTTC CASTQGLAFLETQYF
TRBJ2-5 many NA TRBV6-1 TGTGCCAGCACTGGGGTGTCACAAGAGACCCAGTACTTC CASTGVSQETQYF
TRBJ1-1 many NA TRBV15 TGTGCCACCGTTTCGGGGGGATACACTGAAGCTTTCTTT CATVSGGYTEAFF
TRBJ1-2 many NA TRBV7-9 TGTGCCAGCAGCCCAGACTCAGTAAGAGGCTACACCTTC CASSPDSVRGYTF
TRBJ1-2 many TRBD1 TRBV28 TGTGCCAGCAGCTCCCTCCGGGACAGGGAGGATGGCTACACCTTC CASSSLRDREDGYTF
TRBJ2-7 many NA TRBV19 TGTGCCAGTAGTATAGACGGGTACGAGCAGTACTTC CASSIDGYEQYF
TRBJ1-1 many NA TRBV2 TGTGCCAGGGGGGGCAGTTCGAACACTGAAGCTTTCTTT CARGGSSNTEAFF
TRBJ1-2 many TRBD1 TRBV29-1 TGCAGCGCCCTGGGAGGGGGCGCGGACTATGGCTACACCTTC CSALGGGADYGYTF
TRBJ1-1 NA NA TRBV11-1 TGTGCCAGCAGCCCAGGGTCACGAGGAACTGAAGCTTTCTTT CASSPGSRGTEAFF
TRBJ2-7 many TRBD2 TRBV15 TGTGCCACCAGCAGAGAGACTAGCGGATCCTCCTACGAGCAGTACTTC CATSRETSGSSYEQYF
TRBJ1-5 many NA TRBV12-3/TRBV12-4 TGTGCCAGCAGTATTACAGGGAGGGTTGGCAATCAGCCCCAGCATTTT CASSITGRVGNQPQHF
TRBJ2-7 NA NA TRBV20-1 TGCAGTACACTCCCGGGACCTTCCTACGAGCAGTACTTC CSTLPGPSYEQYF
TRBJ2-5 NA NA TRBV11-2 TGTGGCATCAGCTTAGATCGGGGAGACCAGTACTTC CGISLDRGDQYF
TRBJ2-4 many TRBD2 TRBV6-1 TGTGCCAGCAGTACCCCGGGACTAGGGGGGGAAGAAAACATTCAGTACTTC CASSTPGLGGEENIQYF
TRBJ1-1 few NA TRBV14 TGTGCCAGCAGCCAACTGGACGCCCCGAACACTGAAGCTTTCTTT CASSQLDAPNTEAFF
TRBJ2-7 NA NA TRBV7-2 TGTGCCAGCAGCTTAGTCGGCAGCTACTACGAGCAGTACTTC CASSLVGSYYEQYF
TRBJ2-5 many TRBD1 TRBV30 TGTGCCTGGGCAGGGGGCGACGAGGAGACCCAGTACTTC CAWAGGDEETQYF
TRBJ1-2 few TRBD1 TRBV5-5 TGTGCCAGCAGCCCCGGGACAGGGGATTACTATGGCTACACCTTC CASSPGTGDYYGYTF
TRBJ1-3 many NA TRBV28 TGTGCCAGCAGGCGGGGGGGATCCGGAAACACCATATATTTT CASRRGGSGNTIYF
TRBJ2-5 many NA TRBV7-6 TGTGCCAGCAGCTCGACATGGGGGGCCGCACAAGAGACCCAGTACTTC CASSSTWGAAQETQYF
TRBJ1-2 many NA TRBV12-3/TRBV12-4 TGTGCCAGCAGTTTTGGGGATGGTGGCTACACCTTC CASSFGDGGYTF
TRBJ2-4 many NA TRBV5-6 TGTGCCAGCATCTTTTCCGGGACAGCCAAAAACATTCAGTACTTC CASIFSGTAKNIQYF
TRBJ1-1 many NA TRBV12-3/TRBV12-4 TGTGCCAGCAGTCCCGCCGGCGGGGCTATGAACACTGAAGCTTTCTTT CASSPAGGAMNTEAFF
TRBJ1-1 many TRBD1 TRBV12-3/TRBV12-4 TGTGCCAGCAGTTTGGTGACAGGGAGTACTGAAGCTTTCTTT CASSLVTGSTEAFF